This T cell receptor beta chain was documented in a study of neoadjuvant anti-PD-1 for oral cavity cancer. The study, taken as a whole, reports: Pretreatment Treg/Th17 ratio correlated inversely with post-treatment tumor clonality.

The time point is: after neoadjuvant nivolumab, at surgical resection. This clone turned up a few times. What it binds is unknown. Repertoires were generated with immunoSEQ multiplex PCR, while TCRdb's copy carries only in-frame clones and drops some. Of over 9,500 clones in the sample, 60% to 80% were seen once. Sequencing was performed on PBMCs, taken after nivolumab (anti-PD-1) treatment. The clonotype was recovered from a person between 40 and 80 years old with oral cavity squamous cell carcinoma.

The chain's CDR3 is CATGTSIKNEQFF. For the CDR3, the DNA is TGCGCCACCGGGACTTCCATCAAGAATGAGCAGTTCTTC. V usage is TRBV10-1 and J usage is TRBJ2-1; TRBD2 might be the D (6 bases). Trimming cost V 10 bases and J 7 bases, with 17 bases left between them. This CDR3 has 13 amino acids. Germline CDR1 is WNHNN and CDR2 is SYGVQD (reference sequence).